This T cell receptor (beta chain) was sequenced for a study of blood T cell repertoires in COVID-19. Profiled with immunoSEQ multiplex PCR; TCRdb holds only in-frame clones, not every one. This table has around 220,000 clones, roughly 76% appearing once. Germline V gene sequence: CDR1 MDHEN, CDR2 SYDVKM. Trimming stripped 7 bases from V and 0 bases from J, with 22 bases between. This CDR3 region has 18 residues. The chain is built from TRBV28 and TRBJ1-3, with D perhaps TRBD1 (6 bases). The source is a human donor in a cohort sampled during active COVID-19. What was sequenced was peripheral blood. The chain's CDR3 is CASNELPGHRNSGNTIYF. The CDR3, as DNA: TGTGCCAGCAATGAACTACCGGGACACCGGAACTCTGGAAACACCATATATTTT.